What follows is one T cell receptor beta chain and its context. Its antigen is still unknown. The data were taken from a study of cytomegalovirus exposure and HLA in healthy donors. Study-level points and caveats: Despite most TCR sequences being rare, some public TCRs occurred in many donors.

The PCR ran on 60 Vbeta and 13 Jbeta primers. Only in-frame clones appear in the TCRdb table, and some are missing; sequencing was by immunoSEQ multiplex PCR. The top ten clones hold approximately 3% of a sample with around 92,000 clones, roughly 74% of them seen once. Germline V gene data show CDR1 as SGHVS and CDR2 as FQNEAQ. V dropped 5 bases and J dropped 10; count of bases not matched to a gene: 14. The CDR3 is 15 residues long. The chain recombines TRBV7-8 with TRBJ2-1, with 7 positions matching TRBD1. The sequenced sample consisted of PBMCs. The sequence came from a female donor in good health and CMV-seropositive. CDR3 nucleotides: TGTGCCAGCAGCGTTACCCGGGACAGAAGGGCGGAGCAGTTCTTC. Protein: CASSVTRDRRAEQFF.